A single sample gave rise to the 27 T cell receptor beta chains below, sequenced in a study of cytomegalovirus exposure and HLA in healthy donors. Amplification used 60 Vbeta primers and 13 Jbeta primers. The method was immunoSEQ multiplex PCR; TCRdb's version includes in-frame clones alone and lacks a portion of them. In the table there are over 150,000 clones, approximately 81% of which are singletons. Sequenced input: PBMCs. All receptors come from a woman in her thirties in good health and CMV-seropositive.

The rearrangement uses TRBV7-2 and TRBJ2-7; weak D call: TRBD1 (5 bases). CDR1 SGHTA and CDR2 FQGNSA come from the germline V gene. The CDR3 consists of 15 residues. V lost 0 bases and J 3 bases, leaving 12 bases between the germline ends. For the CDR3, the DNA is TGTGCCAGCAGCTTAGCGAAGACAGCTTACTACGAGCAGTACTTC. It is translated as CASSLAKTAYYEQYF.

The chain has TRBV2 and TRBJ1-5; no firm D call. V lost 3 bases, J lost 4 bases, and 7 bases lay in between. Germline V lookup: CDR1 SNHLY, CDR2 FYNNEI. CDR3 length: 13 residues. CDR3 nucleotide sequence: TGTGCCAGCAGTGACCGGGTGAATCAGCCCCAGCATTTT. It translates to CASSDRVNQPQHF.

This clone was seen more than once but under ten times. This CDR3 reads CASSQELAGGPNTGELFF. DNA for the CDR3: TGCGCCAGCAGCCAAGAACTGGCGGGGGGGCCTAACACCGGGGAGCTGTTTTTT. V and J are TRBV4-3 and TRBJ2-2; 9 bases are shared with TRBD2. The length of the CDR3 is 18 residues. With 0 bases clipped from V and 2 bases from J, the junction kept 7 bases outside the gene matches. In germline, CDR1 is LGHNA, CDR2 YSLEER.

The V and J genes are TRBV19 and TRBJ1-6; D may be TRBD1 (6 bases). Trimming cost V 3 bases and J 9 bases, with 12 bases left between them. The length of the CDR3 is 14 residues. Germline V gene data show CDR1 as LNHDA and CDR2 as SQIVND (reference sequence). The CDR3 DNA is TGTGCCAGTAGTATTCTGGCAGGGGCTTCACCCCTCCACTTT. This codes for CASSILAGASPLHF.

This chain's CDR3 is CASSPGQGSNTEAFF. For the CDR3, the DNA is TGCGCCAGCAGCCCAGGACAGGGAAGCAACACTGAAGCTTTCTTT. This rearrangement joins TRBV5-1 to TRBJ1-1, with TRBD1 matching over 8 bases. The CDR3 loop spans 15 amino acids. The V and J ends lost 4 bases and 2 bases, in that order; junction bases with no gene match: 7. Germline V gene sequence: CDR1 SGHRS, CDR2 YFSETQ.

This chain links TRBV9 with TRBJ2-5; D may be TRBD1 (6 bases). The CDR3 runs to 17 residues. Germline CDR1 and CDR2: SGDLS and YYNGEE. The V and J ends lost 0 bases and 0 bases respectively, with 15 bases between them. DNA for the CDR3: TGTGCCAGCAGCGTAGCTCCTGGAACAGGGTACCAAGAGACCCAGTACTTC. It specifies CASSVAPGTGYQETQYF. The entire variable domain, with the rest obtained from reference TRBV9 and TRBJ2-5, is as follows: DSGVTQTPKHLITATGQRVTLRCSPRSGDLSVYWYQQSLDQGLQFLIQYYNGEERAKGNILERFSAQQFPDLHSELNLSSLELGDSALYFCASSVAPGTGYQETQYFGPGTRLLVL.

V and J are TRBV7-9 and TRBJ1-2; no clear D gene. Germline V gene lookup returns CDR1 SEHNR and CDR2 FQNEAQ (reference sequence). V lost 0 bases and J lost 4, with 9 bases in between. This CDR3 spans 14 amino acids. The CDR3, as DNA: TGTGCCAGCAGCTTAGCATCACTACCCTATGGCTACACCTTC. Protein sequence: CASSLASLPYGYTF.

The V call is TRBV25-1, the J call TRBJ1-5; D ambiguous. Trimming removed 2 bases at V and 7 bases at J, with 6 bases between. In germline, CDR1 is MGHDK, CDR2 SYGVNS. The CDR3 runs to 12 residues. Here the CDR3 reads CASSEQSQPQHF. The CDR3 DNA is TGTGCCAGCAGTGAACAGTCCCAGCCCCAGCATTTT.

V gene TRBV30 combines with J gene TRBJ2-2; weak D call: TRBD1 (5 bases). The germline CDR1 and CDR2 sequences are GTSNPN and SVGIG (reference sequence). The CDR3 loop spans 12 amino acids. V was trimmed by 5 bases and J by 6 bases, leaving 10 bases between them. CDR3 loop: CAWVQGAGELFF. DNA of the CDR3: TGTGCCTGGGTCCAAGGGGCCGGGGAGCTGTTTTTT.

The chain is built from TRBV6-5 and TRBJ2-3; TRBD2 might be the D (5 bases). The length of the CDR3 is 14 residues. V lost 5 bases and J 1 base, leaving 10 bases between the germline ends. Germline-derived CDR1 and CDR2 are MNHEY and SVGAGI. The CDR3 DNA reads as TGTGCCAGCAGTCCCGGACTGGGCACAGATACGCAGTATTTT. It yields the protein CASSPGLGTDTQYF.

Only a few counts were recorded for this clone. The rearrangement joins TRBV28 to TRBJ1-4, with 8 nucleotides matching TRBD1. Germline CDR1 MDHEN, CDR2 SYDVKM. V lost 2 bases to trimming and J lost 7 bases; unmatched junction nucleotides: 12. This CDR3 comprises 17 residues. This CDR3 is CASSLIVTGGVGEKLFF. CDR3 in DNA: TGTGCCAGCAGTTTAATTGTTACAGGGGGAGTGGGTGAAAAACTGTTTTTT. The variable domain in full, completed from reference TRBV28 and TRBJ1-4, reads DVKVTQSSRYLVKRTGEKVFLECVQDMDHENMFWYRQDPGLGLRLIYFSYDVKMKEKGDIPEGYSVSREKKERFSLILESASTNQTSMYLCASSLIVTGGVGEKLFFGSGTQLSVL.

The J gene is TRBJ2-1, the V gene TRBV4-2; D might be TRBD2 (6 bases). Germline V gene lookup returns CDR1 LGHNA and CDR2 YNFKEQ. Between the trimmed V and J ends, which lost 6 bases and 7 bases, there was a span of 7 bases. The CDR3 runs to 11 residues. For the CDR3, the DNA is TGTGCCAGCAGGGAGGGTAATGAGCAGTTCTTC. Its protein product is CASREGNEQFF.

CDR3 loop: CASSVRDSREAFF. In DNA form, the CDR3 reads TGTGCCAGCAGCGTCCGGGACTCCAGAGAAGCTTTCTTT. V usage is TRBV5-4 and J usage is TRBJ1-1, with D perhaps TRBD1 (5 bases). Trimming pared 4 bases from V and 8 bases from J, leaving 15 bases between. CDR1 SGHNT and CDR2 YYREEE come from the germline V gene (reference sequence). The CDR3 spans 13 residues.

V and J are TRBV5-4 and TRBJ1-2; no clear D gene. The CDR3 has 14 residues. Trimming stripped 7 bases from V and 7 bases from J, with 20 bases between. CDR1 SGHNT and CDR2 YYREEE come from the germline V gene (reference sequence). The chain's CDR3 is CASFKRQEVPGYTF. The CDR3 nucleotides read TGTGCCAGCTTCAAACGCCAGGAGGTTCCTGGCTACACCTTC.

The chain uses TRBV5-1 and TRBJ1-1; 7 nucleotides match TRBD1. This CDR3 has 15 residues. Per germline, CDR1 SGHRS and CDR2 YFSETQ. Losses at the gene ends were 5 bases for V and 2 bases for J; bases not matched to a gene: 9. This CDR3 reads CASSIIPGGNTEAFF. Written as DNA, the CDR3 is TGCGCCAGCAGTATCATCCCAGGGGGTAACACTGAAGCTTTCTTT.

This rearrangement joins TRBV14 to TRBJ2-7; perhaps TRBD1 as D (6 bases). The CDR3 consists of 13 residues. V was clipped by 4 bases and J by 6 bases, with 13 bases between them. Per germline, CDR1 SGHDN and CDR2 FVKESK. CDR3 loop: CASSPGTRVEQYF. The CDR3 nucleotides read TGTGCCAGCAGCCCAGGGACAAGGGTCGAGCAGTACTTC.

The CDR3 loop reads CASSLHPGGTNEKLFF. For the CDR3, the DNA is TGTGCCAGCAGCTTACACCCGGGAGGGACTAATGAAAAACTGTTTTTT. The chain recombines TRBV5-5 with TRBJ1-4, with no clear D. The germline gives CDR1 SGHKS, CDR2 YYEKEE (reference sequence). CDR3 length equals 16 residues. With 2 bases removed from V and 2 bases from J, the gap between germline ends came to 13 bases.

The V and J genes are TRBV7-2 and TRBJ1-5, with D possibly matching TRBD1 (5 bases). Germline V gene data show CDR1 as SGHTA and CDR2 as FQGNSA. Trimming cost V 6 bases and J 4 bases, with 13 bases left between them. The CDR3 covers 14 residues. The CDR3 DNA is TGTGCCAGCAGTTCCCGCGGGGGTAATCAGCCCCAGCATTTT. It yields the protein CASSSRGGNQPQHF.

The chain recombines TRBV4-2 with TRBJ1-2; maybe TRBD1 (6 bases). This CDR3 region has 17 residues. Germline V gene data show CDR1 as LGHNA and CDR2 as YNFKEQ. Trimming left V 5 bases short and J 2 bases short, with 21 bases between. CDR3 DNA: TGTGCCAGCAGCAGCCCTCCAGGGGTCAATGGGAACTATGGCTACACCTTC. Its translation: CASSSPPGVNGNYGYTF.

The V gene is TRBV16, the J gene TRBJ1-2; no clear D gene. Germline lookup yields CDR1 KGHSY and CDR2 FQNENV. This CDR3 has 15 amino acids. V was clipped by 0 bases and J by 8 bases, with 16 bases between them. The CDR3 DNA sequence: TGTGCCAGCAGCCAATCGGCCCGAGGTCTAAAGGGCTACACCTTC. It codes for CASSQSARGLKGYTF.

This clone was found a few times. The genes are TRBV4-3 and TRBJ2-7, with 14 bases fitting TRBD2. The CDR3 covers 15 residues. Germline loops: CDR1 LGHNA, CDR2 YSLEER. The V gene end was trimmed by 1 base and the J gene end by 7 bases; junction bases not matched to a gene: 3. This chain's CDR3 is CASSQGLAGGFEQYF. The CDR3 coding sequence is TGCGCCAGCAGCCAAGGACTAGCGGGGGGGTTTGAGCAGTACTTC.

The chain couples TRBV2 to TRBJ2-1; TRBD1 agrees at 7 bases. Germline loops: CDR1 SNHLY, CDR2 FYNNEI. After removal of 6 bases from V and 5 bases from J, the junction contained 7 bases not matched to a gene. The CDR3 totals 14 residues. Here the CDR3 reads CASRGTVGHNEQFF. The CDR3 DNA follows: TGTGCCAGCAGAGGGACAGTAGGTCACAATGAGCAGTTCTTC.

The rearrangement links TRBV11-2 to TRBJ2-2, with 10 bases that match TRBD1. J gave up 6 bases and V 6 bases, and 10 bases lay outside the gene matches. Per germline, CDR1 SGHAT and CDR2 FQNNGV. The CDR3 totals 16 residues. The DNA of the CDR3 is TGTGCCAGCAGTTTCCCCGGCGACAGGGGGCCCGGGGAGCTGTTTTTT. Amino acid sequence: CASSFPGDRGPGELFF.

The table lists this clone with a count of one. This sequence joins TRBV18 and TRBJ1-1; 11 nucleotides agree with TRBD1. Trimming took 3 bases from V and 7 from J; bases not matched to a gene: 7. The CDR3 spans 15 residues. Germline V lookup: CDR1 KGHSH, CDR2 LQKENI. The CDR3 DNA follows: TGTGCCAGCTCACCTCTCGGGACAGGGGGGATTGAAGCTTTCTTT. Its protein product is CASSPLGTGGIEAFF.

Comments on this clone: The same CDR3 is also encoded by other DNA sequences in this sample. V is TRBV5-1 and J is TRBJ1-1; 7 bases map to TRBD1. The CDR3 has 13 residues. Germline values: CDR1 SGHRS, CDR2 YFSETQ. V dropped 4 bases and J dropped 4; count of bases not matched to a gene: 4. The DNA for the CDR3 is TGCGCCAGCAGCCCGGGGACAGCCACTGAAGCTTTCTTT. Its protein product is CASSPGTATEAFF.

This clone was seen just once. The chain recombines TRBV7-9 with TRBJ1-5; possibly TRBD1 for D (5 bases). V was cut by 5 bases and J by 9 bases, with 17 bases left in between. The CDR3 totals 14 residues. Germline V gene data show CDR1 as SEHNR and CDR2 as FQNEAQ (reference sequence). The chain's CDR3 is CASSPAGGSGPQHF. The CDR3 nucleotides are TGTGCCAGCAGCCCAGCCGGGGGGTCGGGGCCCCAGCATTTT.

The gene calls are TRBV19 and TRBJ1-1; a weak D match, TRBD1 (5 bases). V lost 3 bases and J lost 8, with 10 bases in between. Germline V CDR1 and CDR2: LNHDA, SQIVND (reference sequence). The CDR3 sequence is 12 residues long. CDR3 protein: CASSMRGLEAFF. In DNA, the CDR3 is TGTGCCAGTAGTATGCGGGGACTCGAAGCTTTCTTT.